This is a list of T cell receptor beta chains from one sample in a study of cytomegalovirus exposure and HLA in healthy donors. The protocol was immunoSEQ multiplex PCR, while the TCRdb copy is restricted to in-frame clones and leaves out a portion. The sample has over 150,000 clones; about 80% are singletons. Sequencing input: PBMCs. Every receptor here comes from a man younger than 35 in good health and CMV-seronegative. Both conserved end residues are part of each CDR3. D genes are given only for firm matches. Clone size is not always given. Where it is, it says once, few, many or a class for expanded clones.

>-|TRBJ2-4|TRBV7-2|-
TGTGCCAGCAGCCAGCACAGGGTTCAAAACATTCAGTACTTC
CASSQHRVQNIQYF
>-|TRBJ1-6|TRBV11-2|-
TGTGCCAGCAGCTGGACAGACAAATTTTCACCCCTCCACTTT
CASSWTDKFSPLHF
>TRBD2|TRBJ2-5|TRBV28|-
TGTGCCAGCAGTTCCCCTTTTAGCGGGAGAGAAGAGACCCAGTACTTC
CASSSPFSGREETQYF
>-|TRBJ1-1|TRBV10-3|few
TGTGCCATCAGCAGGGAGAACACTGAAGCTTTCTTT
CAISRENTEAFF
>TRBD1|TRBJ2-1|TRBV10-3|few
TGTGCCATCAGTGAGTCACAGGGGGCTACCTCTAAGGATGAGCAGTTCTTC
CAISESQGATSKDEQFF
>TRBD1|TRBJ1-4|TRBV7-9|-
TGTGCCAGCAGCCCAGGAACAGGGGGCGCAAGGGGTGAAAAACTGTTTTTT
CASSPGTGGARGEKLFF
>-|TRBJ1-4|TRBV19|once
TGTGCCAGCGGACACCATCCCCAATTTTTT
CASGHHPQFF
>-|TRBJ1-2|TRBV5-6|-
TGTGCCAGCAGCCCGGACTCTCGCTATGGCTACACCTTC
CASSPDSRYGYTF
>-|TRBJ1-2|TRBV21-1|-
TGTGCCAGCAGCAAAGGAGGGGCCAGGGGGCGCTATGGCTACACCTTC
CASSKGGARGRYGYTF
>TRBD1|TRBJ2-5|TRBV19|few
TGTGCCAGTAGTACGTACCCGGGACAGAGCCAAGAGACCCAGTACTTC
CASSTYPGQSQETQYF
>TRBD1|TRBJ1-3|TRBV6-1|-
TGTGCCAGCAGTGCGATTCCGGGACAGCAAAATTCTGGAAACACCATATATTTT
CASSAIPGQQNSGNTIYF
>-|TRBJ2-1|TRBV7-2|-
TGTGCCAGCAGCCCGACGACTCTCTACAATGAGCAGTTCTTC
CASSPTTLYNEQFF
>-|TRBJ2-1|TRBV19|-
TGTGCCAGTAGTATATGGGGGGATCACTACAATGAGCAGTTCTTC
CASSIWGDHYNEQFF
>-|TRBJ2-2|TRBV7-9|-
TGTTCCAGCAGCTTGCGGGACACCGGGGAGCTGTTTTTT
CSSSLRDTGELFF
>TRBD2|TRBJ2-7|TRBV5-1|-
TGCGCCAGCAGCTTGTTTGGGGAGGGGGAGCAGTACTTC
CASSLFGEGEQYF
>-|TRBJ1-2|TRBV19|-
TGTGCCAGTAGTATTATGAGTTTAGCTTCCTATGGCTACACCTTC
CASSIMSLASYGYTF
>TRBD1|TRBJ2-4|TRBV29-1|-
TGCAGCGTTGAAGGGGCAGGGGGTTTCAACATTCAGTACTTC
CSVEGAGGFNIQYF
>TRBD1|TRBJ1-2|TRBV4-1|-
TGCGCCAGCAGCATCCTTGGAGTGACAGGGCGAGACCTTTACGGCTACACCTTC
CASSILGVTGRDLYGYTF
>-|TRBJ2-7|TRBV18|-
TGTGCCAGCTCACCACAGACAAGCCGCTACGAGCAGTACTTC
CASSPQTSRYEQYF
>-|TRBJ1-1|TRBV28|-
TGTGCCAGCAGCACCGGGGGGGGGACTGAAGCTTTCTTT
CASSTGGGTEAFF
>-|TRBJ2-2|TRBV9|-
TGTGCCAGCAGCGAGGGCCGGGACATAAACACCGGGGAGCTGTTTTTT
CASSEGRDINTGELFF
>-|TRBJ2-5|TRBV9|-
TGTGCCAGCAGTCGCCAGGGCTTCCAAGAGACCCAGTACTTC
CASSRQGFQETQYF
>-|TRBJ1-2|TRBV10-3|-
TGTGCCATCTCAACAAATCCGGGCTATGGCTACACCTTC
CAISTNPGYGYTF
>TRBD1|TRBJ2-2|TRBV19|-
TGTGCCAGTAGTATAGGGGGGACAGGGAGAACCCGGGAGCTGTTTTTT
CASSIGGTGRTRELFF
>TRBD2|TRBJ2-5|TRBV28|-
TGTGCCAACAAGACTAGCGGAGCGTTAGAGACCCAGTACTTC
CANKTSGALETQYF
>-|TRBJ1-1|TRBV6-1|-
TGTGCCAGCATTCGGACTGAAGCTTTCTTT
CASIRTEAFF
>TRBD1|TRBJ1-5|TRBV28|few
TGTGCCAGCAGTCCACGACAGGGAGGACAGCCCCAGCATTTT
CASSPRQGGQPQHF
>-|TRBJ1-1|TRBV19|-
TGTGCCGCAAGGAGGGGCACTGAAGCTTTCTTT
CAARRGTEAFF
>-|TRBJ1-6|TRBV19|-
TGTGCCAGTAGCCAGGAAGCTTCGCGCTCACCCCTCCACTTT
CASSQEASRSPLHF
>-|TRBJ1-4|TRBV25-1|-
TGTGCCAGCAGTTCCCGGGGGGGGGCGGATGAAAAACTGTTTTTT
CASSSRGGADEKLFF
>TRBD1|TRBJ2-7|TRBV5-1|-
TGCGCCAGCAGGGAAGGGACAGGGGTGCACGAGCAGTACTTC
CASREGTGVHEQYF
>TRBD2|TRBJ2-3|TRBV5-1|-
TGCGCCAGCAGCTTGGCCGTTGGACTAGCGGGAGGGGGCACAGATACGCAGTATTTT
CASSLAVGLAGGGTDTQYF
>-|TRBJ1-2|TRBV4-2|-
TGTGCCAGCAGCCAAGATGGTGAGGGCGAGTATGGCTACACCTTC
CASSQDGEGEYGYTF